This paragraph covers one TCR beta chain sequence. Its binding antigen is unknown. One base away there is no much larger clone; base qualities are not given. This sample is part of a study of identical twins (dated by TCRdb to 2016 to 2018). About the full investigation: The study deep-sequenced TCR alpha and beta repertoires from monozygotic twins, unrelated adults of various ages and cord blood to test whether fetal clonotypes persist. Replicate twin experiments were performed at different times using different library preparation protocols to rule out contamination. Points the paper makes about the study in general: Fewer insertions were carried by abundant cord blood beta clonotypes, a similar but weaker trend appeared in young adult naive repertoires, and no such trend appeared in memory repertoires. Excess twin sharing in beta out-of-frame sequences was weaker because fewer shared sequences lowered the signal-to-noise ratio. Zero-insertion analyses could be partly confounded by invariant T cells such as MAIT and iNKT, although diverse VJ usage argued against such confounding for most clonotypes. Because the same donors could not be followed over many years, the conclusions relied on cross-sectional statistical analysis. Out-of-frame TCR alpha sequences shared between twins showed an excess of low generation-probability sequences compared with coincidental sharing between unrelated individuals. In monozygotic twins, recombination models systematically underestimated out-of-frame TCR alpha sharing, but the models matched the sharing seen between unrelated individuals.

Reading the germline V gene gives CDR1 KGHSH and CDR2 LQKENI. V is cut back by 8 bases and J by 4 bases, with 17 bases in the junction unmatched. CDR3 length: 18 amino acids, cysteine to phenylalanine. Kept here is only the CDR3 DNA, which spans 54 bases and is read in frame from base 1. Library generation was performed with 5' RACE. These reads were obtained on an Illumina HiSeq 2000. Template switching introduced a universal primer binding site; the final cDNA contained a unique molecular identifier, enabling accurate counting of TCR cDNA molecules. Specific primers in the conserved constant-segment region were used to synthesize first-strand cDNA for TCR alpha and beta chains. To control for contamination, each cDNA library was double barcoded with a SMART-Mk sample barcode plus Illumina barcodes. TruSeq adapter sequences along with Illumina sample barcodes were introduced in two successive PCR steps. The TCR alpha and beta cDNA libraries were sequenced on the Illumina HiSeq platform using custom primers. The paper's processing steps were these. MiGEC was used to process raw reads and extract unique molecular identifiers, and MiXCR was used to find CDR3 positions. For each individual, recombination models were inferred using an EM algorithm with the repgenHMM and IGoR tools. Shared clonotype analysis was performed with the tcR package in R, normalizing sharing by the product of cloneset sizes. To study raw recombination free of thymic and clonal selection effects, out-of-frame nonproductive sequences were analyzed. In-frame beta chains were kept once TCRdb had trimmed the public reads at Q25 with fastp and called clones with MiXCR. Each entry merges the rows of one CDR3 protein and shows their most common DNA and genes. These V and J calls rely on TCRdb rather than the paper's analysis. Present in this sample are 750,000 to 950,000 distinct CDR3 sequences, 10% to 15% of which were seen just once. The ten biggest clones cover under 2% of the sample.

Every donor was a healthy Caucasian. Three pairs of female monozygotic twins, all aged 18 to 29 years, were included in the twin cohort. RNA for TCR libraries was isolated from peripheral blood mononuclear cells. The sample was also linked to a second study, of yellow fever vaccine responses in identical twins. That second report states: According to the authors, in identical twins the way T cells responded to vaccination appeared partly convergent and partly personalized. In identical twins, the study followed T cell clones that responded to the vaccine with precision.

This sequence was found in a woman in her late teens or twenties in good health. The rearranged chain carries TRBV18 and TRBJ2-2; TRBD1 lines up with 9 middle nucleotides. Sequencing input: PBMCs. The DNA is TGTGCCAGCGCCCCCCGGACAGGGGCGGCCGTGGCCACCGGGGAGCTGTTTTTT. The resulting protein is CASAPRTGAAVATGELFF.